This is a list of T cell receptor beta chains from one sample in a study of cytomegalovirus exposure and HLA in healthy donors. Sequenced by immunoSEQ multiplex PCR; TCRdb stores in-frame clones only, minus some. The sample holds 65,000 to 95,000 clones, roughly 70% seen once. Sequenced material: PBMCs. The receptor source for this set is a man aged 65 to 79 in good health and CMV-seronegative. CDR3s include the opening cysteine and the closing phenylalanine or tryptophan. Fields, in order: J gene, clone size, V gene, D gene, CDR3 protein, CDR3 DNA. A D gene is named only where the DNA matches it firmly. Only part of the rows carry a size: once, few, many, or a class if the clone is expanded.

TRBJ2-3 | - | TRBV27 | TRBD2 | CASSLMGLEVDTQYF | TGTGCCAGCAGTTTAATGGGACTAGAGGTAGATACGCAGTATTTT
TRBJ2-1 | - | TRBV4-3 | - | CASSQGFSTSNSYNEQFF | TGCGCCAGCAGCCAAGGATTTAGCACTAGTAACTCCTACAATGAGCAGTTCTTC
TRBJ1-1 | - | TRBV6-1 | TRBD1 | CASSSQGDGTEAFF | TGTGCCAGCAGTTCACAGGGGGACGGCACTGAAGCTTTCTTT
TRBJ1-2 | - | TRBV6-5 | TRBD1 | CASSSRGTGDYGYTF | TGTGCCAGCAGTTCGCGCGGGACAGGGGACTATGGCTACACCTTC
TRBJ2-1 | - | TRBV15 | TRBD1 | CATSRESVRDSDPFLNEQFF | TGTGCCACCAGCAGAGAGTCCGTACGGGACAGTGACCCTTTCTTAAATGAGCAGTTCTTC
TRBJ1-5 | - | TRBV7-2 | - | CASSADMPRSNQPQHF | TGTGCCAGCAGCGCGGACATGCCCAGGAGCAATCAGCCCCAGCATTTT
TRBJ1-5 | few | TRBV9 | TRBD1 | CASVPGQGPPQPQHF | TGTGCCAGCGTCCCGGGACAGGGGCCTCCTCAGCCCCAGCATTTT
TRBJ2-1 | - | TRBV11-2 | - | CASSLARGRNNEQFF | TGTGCCAGCAGCTTAGCTAGGGGCAGGAACAATGAGCAGTTCTTC
TRBJ2-2 | few | TRBV19 | - | CASSISLSTGELFF | TGTGCCAGTAGTATTTCTCTGTCCACCGGGGAGCTGTTTTTT
TRBJ1-1 | - | TRBV28 | - | CASSLVQGTEAFF | TGTGCCAGCAGTTTAGTCCAGGGGACTGAAGCTTTCTTT
TRBJ2-1 | few | TRBV11-2 | - | CASSLVLAEYNEQFF | TGTGCCAGCAGCTTAGTACTAGCTGAATACAATGAGCAGTTCTTC
TRBJ2-3 | - | TRBV11-3 | - | CASSSSLEDTQYF | TGTGCCAGCAGCTCCTCCCTAGAAGATACGCAGTATTTT
TRBJ1-2 | - | TRBV10-3 | TRBD1 | CAIRGTGDYGYTF | TGTGCCATCAGGGGGACAGGGGACTATGGCTACACCTTC
TRBJ2-3 | - | TRBV6-6 | - | CASSSQGTDTQYF | TGTGCCAGCAGTTCCCAGGGTACAGATACGCAGTATTTT
TRBJ1-4 | - | TRBV28 | TRBD1 | CASSETGREKLFF | TGTGCCAGCAGTGAGACAGGGCGAGAAAAACTGTTTTTT